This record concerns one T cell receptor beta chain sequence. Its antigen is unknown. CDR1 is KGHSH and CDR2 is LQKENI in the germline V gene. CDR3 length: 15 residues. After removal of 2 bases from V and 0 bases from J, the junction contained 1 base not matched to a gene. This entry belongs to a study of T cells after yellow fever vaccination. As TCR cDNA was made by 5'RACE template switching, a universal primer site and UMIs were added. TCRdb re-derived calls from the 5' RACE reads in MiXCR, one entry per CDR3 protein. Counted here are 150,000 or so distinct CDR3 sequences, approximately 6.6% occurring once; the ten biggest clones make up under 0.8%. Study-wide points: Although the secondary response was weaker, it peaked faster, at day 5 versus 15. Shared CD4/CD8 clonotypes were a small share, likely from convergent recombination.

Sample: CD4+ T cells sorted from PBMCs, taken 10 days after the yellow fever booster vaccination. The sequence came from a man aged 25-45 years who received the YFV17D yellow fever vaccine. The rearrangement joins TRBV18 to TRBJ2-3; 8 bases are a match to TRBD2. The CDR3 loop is CASSPKRESTDTQYF. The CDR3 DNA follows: TGTGCCAGCTCACCAAAGCGGGAGAGCACAGATACGCAGTATTTT. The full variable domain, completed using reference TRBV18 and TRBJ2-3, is NAGVMQNPRHLVRRRGQEARLRCSPMKGHSHVYWYRQLPEEGLKFMVYLQKENIIDESGMPKERFSAEFPKEGPSILRIQQVVRGDSAAYFCASSPKRESTDTQYFGPGTRLTVL.